This entry features one T cell receptor (beta chain) sequence. The CDR3 is 14 amino acids. CDR1 is PRHDT, CDR2 FYEKMQ, per germline (reference sequence). J lost 5 bases, V lost 2 bases, and 4 bases had no gene match. These data are taken from a study of blood T cell repertoires in COVID-19. Study context: PBMCs, B-cell-depleted T cells, or T cells were the source of the cDNA or gDNA that made up the material.

This table comes from immunoSEQ multiplex PCR, and its TCRdb copy is limited to in-frame clones, with some not included. This table holds nearly 250,000 clones, 65% to 90% found once. This clonotype was obtained from a woman in her forties or fifties with acute COVID-19. The rearrangement uses TRBV13 and TRBJ1-1, with 8 bases matching TRBD1. The specimen was PBMCs or T cells enriched from blood (not recorded which). The CDR3 DNA reads TGTGCCAGCAGCTTAATCAGGGGGCAAACTGAAGCTTTCTTT. The encoded protein is CASSLIRGQTEAFF. Full variable domain (outside the CDR3, taken from reference TRBV13 and TRBJ1-1): AAGVIQSPRHLIKEKRETATLKCYPIPRHDTVYWYQQGPGQDPQFLISFYEKMQSDKGSIPDRFSAQQFSDYHSELNMSSLELGDSALYFCASSLIRGQTEAFFGQGTRLTVV.